Presented here are 27 T cell receptor beta chains from one specimen sequenced in a study of CD4 T cells in relation to SARS-CoV-2 and coronaviruses (dated by TCRdb to 2020 to 2023). To prepare the library, the immunoSEQ multiplex PCR assay was applied. TCRdb mirrors the immuneACCESS table, restricted to in-frame sequences. Some clones are absent from its copies; in checked studies, under half trace to an unresolved V gene, and the reason for the others is unknown. The sample table contains around 18,000 clones; only one count was recorded for 70% to 80% of them. About 32% of the sample comes from the top ten. CD4+ T cells from unexposed donors were collected before the COVID-19 pandemic (2011-2018). The EasySep CD4+ T cell isolation kit was used to isolate CD4+ T cells once the cultures had run for under 11 days. These receptors' antigens are unknown. Material for sequencing was CD4+ T cells from PBMCs, cultured in vitro. The receptors derive from a human donor in good health.

This clone has only a few counts. The chain employs TRBV5-1 and TRBJ2-7, with TRBD1 matching over 11 bases. CDR3 length equals 15 residues. Germline V gives CDR1 SGHRS, CDR2 YFSETQ. The J segment lost 4 bases and the V segment lost 1 base, leaving 4 bases of the junction unmatched. The CDR3 sequence is CASSLIGTGGYEQYF. CDR3 coding DNA: TGCGCCAGCAGCTTGATCGGGACAGGGGGTTACGAGCAGTACTTC.

The chain uses TRBV5-1 and TRBJ2-6; 12 bases are a match to TRBD1. There are 18 residues in the CDR3. Unmatched junction bases numbered 7, after V lost 2 bases and J lost 4 bases. Looked up from germline, CDR1 is SGHRS and CDR2 is YFSETQ. CDR3 region: CASSFQGDRGQGANVLTF. The DNA for the CDR3 is TGCGCCAGCAGCTTCCAAGGGGACAGGGGGCAAGGGGCCAACGTCCTGACTTTC. The full variable domain, rest sourced from reference TRBV5-1 and TRBJ2-6, is KAGVTQTPRYLIKTRGQQVTLSCSPISGHRSVSWYQQTPGQGLQFLFEYFSETQRNKGNFPGRFSGRQFSNSRSEMNVSTLELGDSALYLCASSFQGDRGQGANVLTFGAGSRLTVL.

This clone is a singleton in its sample. This chain uses TRBV7-8 with TRBJ2-1, with 9 bases aligning to TRBD2. The CDR3 sequence is 15 residues long. CDR1 is SGHVS, CDR2 FQNEAQ, per germline. V gave up 5 bases and J gave up 9 bases; unmatched junction bases: 11. The CDR3 protein is CASSVGLAGTGEQFF. Here the CDR3 DNA reads TGTGCCAGCAGCGTGGGACTAGCCGGGACGGGTGAGCAGTTCTTC. Combining the CDR3 with reference TRBV7-8 and TRBJ2-1 gives the whole variable domain GAGVSQSPRYKVAKRGQDVALRCDPISGHVSLFWYQQALGQGPEFLTYFQNEAQLDKSGLPSDRFFAERPEGSVSTLKIQRTQQEDSAVYLCASSVGLAGTGEQFFGPGTRLTVL.

This clone was detected only once. The chain employs TRBV4-2 and TRBJ1-2; D gene ambiguous. The V and J ends lost 1 base and 0 bases respectively, with 12 bases between them. CDR3 size: 16 residues. Germline V lookup: CDR1 LGHNA, CDR2 YNFKEQ. CDR3 sequence (DNA): TGTGCCAGCAGCCAAGGCCTGAGGGCGGCTAACTATGGCTACACCTTC. Protein sequence: CASSQGLRAANYGYTF.

V usage is TRBV5-1 and J usage is TRBJ1-3, with 7 nucleotides matching TRBD1. The germline gives CDR1 SGHRS, CDR2 YFSETQ. The CDR3 length is 17 residues. With V trimmed by 2 bases and J by 0 bases, 8 bases remained unmatched. This chain's CDR3 is CASSFRPGGNSGNTIYF. In DNA, the CDR3 is TGCGCCAGCAGCTTTAGGCCAGGGGGTAACTCTGGAAACACCATATATTTT.

J is TRBJ1-5 and V is TRBV6-2 or TRBV6-3; D not certain. Trimming took 2 bases from V and 7 from J, leaving 6 bases between them. Germline V gene data show CDR1 as MNHEY and CDR2 as SVGEGT. The CDR3 covers 12 residues. DNA of the CDR3: TGTGCCAGCAGTTACCGTGAACAGCCCCAGCATTTT. This sequence encodes CASSYREQPQHF.

This CDR3 is CASSRGGSENIQYF. The CDR3 bases are TGCGCCAGCAGCCGAGGGGGCTCCGAAAACATTCAGTACTTC. The chain uses TRBV4-1 and TRBJ2-4; TRBD1 aligns across 7 bases. The V segment lost 4 bases and the J segment 5 bases; nucleotides outside the gene matches: 5. This CDR3 has 14 amino acids. Germline CDR1 is MGHRA and CDR2 is YSYEKL.

CDR3 nucleotides: TGTGCTAGTATCGGCAGGGTTGATTCTGAAGCTTTCTTT. Protein product: CASIGRVDSEAFF. The V call is TRBV12-5, the J call TRBJ1-1; D may be TRBD1 (5 bases). Between the trimmed V and J ends, which lost 8 bases and 6 bases, there was a span of 16 bases. The CDR3 is 13 residues long. Per germline, CDR1 LGHNT and CDR2 FRNRAP.

The chain recombines TRBV11-3 with TRBJ1-1; 7 bases map to TRBD1. Germline V lookup: CDR1 SGHNT, CDR2 YENEEA. There are 15 residues in the CDR3. The V segment lost 5 bases and the J segment 4 bases; nucleotides outside the gene matches: 10. CDR3: CASSANTGVTTEAFF. As DNA, the CDR3 is TGTGCCAGCAGCGCAAACACAGGGGTTACCACTGAAGCTTTCTTT.

The chain recombines TRBV6-5 with TRBJ1-2; D is unclear. Germline CDR1 is MNHEY and CDR2 is SVGAGI. The CDR3 totals 14 residues. Deletions cut 6 bases from V and 1 base from J, with 12 bases between. In nucleotides, the CDR3 is TGTGCCAGCAGAGCCCTCGCCAGTAACTATGGCTACACCTTC. Translating it yields CASRALASNYGYTF.

The chain has TRBV6-6 and TRBJ1-1; the D is unclear. The CDR3 consists of 18 residues. The germline V gene has CDR1 MNHNY and CDR2 SVGAGI (reference sequence). Deletions cut 6 bases from V and 0 bases from J, with 23 bases between. The CDR3, as DNA: TGTGCCAGCAGCCGACGCCTTGAGTGGGGTACTTTGAACACTGAAGCTTTCTTT. Translation: CASSRRLEWGTLNTEAFF.

This clone appeared a few times. CDR3: CASSQTPGQSSGNTIYF. As DNA, the CDR3 is TGTGCCAGCAGCCAGACACCGGGACAGAGCTCTGGAAACACCATATATTTT. The V call is TRBV3-1 (or the pseudogene TRBV3-2), the J call TRBJ1-3, with 7 bases fitting TRBD1. The CDR3 contains 17 residues. Trimming cost V 3 bases and J 0 bases; bases outside gene matches: 8. CDR1 LGHDT and CDR2 YNNKEL come from the germline V gene (reference sequence).

The V gene is TRBV7-9, the J gene TRBJ2-1; TRBD2 aligns across 8 bases. There are 16 residues in the CDR3. J gave up 2 bases and V 5 bases, and 8 bases lay outside the gene matches. The V gene's germline CDR1 is SEHNR and CDR2 FQNEAQ (reference sequence). CDR3 nucleotide sequence: TGTGCCAGCAGCCCTCGACTAGCGTCAACCTACAATGAGCAGTTCTTC. It is translated as CASSPRLASTYNEQFF.

The rearrangement links TRBV4-1 to TRBJ1-4; no clear D. CDR3 length: 18 residues. The V and J ends lost 0 bases and 0 bases respectively, with 14 bases between them. Germline V lookup: CDR1 MGHRA, CDR2 YSYEKL. CDR3 in DNA: TGCGCCAGCAGCCAAGATTCCCACGGATATGCAACTAATGAAAAACTGTTTTTT. It encodes CASSQDSHGYATNEKLFF.

CDR3 sequence: CASSDNRLHNEKLFF. CDR3 nucleotide sequence: TGTGCCAGTAGTGACAACAGACTCCACAATGAAAAACTGTTTTTT. The rearrangement uses TRBV19 and TRBJ1-4; unclear D gene. This CDR3 is 15 amino acids long. Trimming cost V 5 bases and J 5 bases, with 15 bases left between them. Per the germline V gene, CDR1 is LNHDA and CDR2 is SQIVND (reference sequence).

J is TRBJ1-4 and V is TRBV5-6, with TRBD1 matching 8 bases. Germline V gene lookup returns CDR1 SGHDT and CDR2 YYEEEE. This CDR3 region has 15 residues. J was trimmed by 7 bases and V by 0 bases; bases with no gene match: 5. For the CDR3, the DNA is TGTGCCAGCAGCTTGGGACAGGGGAGTCGTGAAAAACTGTTTTTT. This gives the protein CASSLGQGSREKLFF.

The chain couples TRBV19 to TRBJ2-3; 11 nucleotides align to TRBD2. Trimming took 5 bases from V and 0 from J; bases not matched to a gene: 7. The germline CDR1 and CDR2 sequences are LNHDA and SQIVND (reference sequence). The length of the CDR3 is 17 residues. The CDR3: CASSPRLAGFSTDTQYF. Written as DNA, the CDR3 is TGTGCCAGTAGTCCGCGACTAGCGGGGTTTAGCACAGATACGCAGTATTTT. Variable domain in full (rest from reference TRBV19 and TRBJ2-3): DGGITQSPKYLFRKEGQNVTLSCEQNLNHDAMYWYRQDPGQGLRLIYYSQIVNDFQKGDIAEGYSVSREKKESFPLTVTSAQKNPTAFYLCASSPRLAGFSTDTQYFGPGTRLTVL.

The rearrangement uses TRBV18 and TRBJ1-1; D remains ambiguous. CDR1 and CDR2 from the germline V gene are KGHSH and LQKENI. The CDR3 loop spans 15 amino acids. Trimming removed 2 bases at V and 5 bases at J, with 15 bases between. Written as DNA, the CDR3 is TGTGCCAGCTCACCAGGCCTGGTTCTGTCGACTGAAGCTTTCTTT. It specifies CASSPGLVLSTEAFF. Using reference TRBV18 and TRBJ1-1 for the parts outside the CDR3, the full variable domain is NAGVMQNPRHLVRRRGQEARLRCSPMKGHSHVYWYRQLPEEGLKFMVYLQKENIIDESGMPKERFSAEFPKEGPSILRIQQVVRGDSAAYFCASSPGLVLSTEAFFGQGTRLTVV.

This clone was counted a few times. The chain has TRBV14 and TRBJ1-3; D is ambiguous. The V gene's germline CDR1 is SGHDN and CDR2 FVKESK. V was clipped by 4 bases and J by 0 bases, with 13 bases between them. This CDR3 comprises 16 residues. This chain's CDR3 is CASSPLGPSSGNTIYF. The CDR3, as DNA: TGTGCCAGCAGCCCACTCGGGCCCTCCTCTGGAAACACCATATATTTT.

This clone was seen once. The chain couples TRBV6-5 to TRBJ2-2, with a tentative D call TRBD2 (5 bases). This CDR3 spans 16 amino acids. Germline CDR1 MNHEY, CDR2 SVGAGI. Trimming took 2 bases from V and 6 from J, leaving 16 bases between them. Written as DNA, the CDR3 is TGTGCCAGCAGTTACCGGACTCTCACGTTCCCCGGGGAGCTGTTTTTT. This gives the protein CASSYRTLTFPGELFF.

The gene calls are TRBV27 and TRBJ1-2, with D tentatively TRBD1 (5 bases). CDR3 length equals 14 residues. The germline V gene encodes CDR1 MNHEY and CDR2 SMNVEV (reference sequence). V lost 7 bases and J lost 3, with 15 bases in between. The CDR3 DNA is TGTGCCAGCATGTCCCTTCGGGGCGACTATGGCTACACCTTC. It yields the protein CASMSLRGDYGYTF.

The count of this clone is one. The DNA for the CDR3 is TGTGCCAGCTCATCCGAATACCGGGACAGGGACTATGGCTACACCTTC. Translating it yields CASSSEYRDRDYGYTF. The rearrangement uses TRBV18 and TRBJ1-2, with 9 bases identical to TRBD1. Germline trimming cut 5 bases from V and 3 bases from J; bases unmatched to any gene: 10. This CDR3 comprises 16 residues. The germline V gene encodes CDR1 KGHSH and CDR2 LQKENI.

V is TRBV5-1 and J is TRBJ2-7; TRBD1 agrees at 7 bases. J lost 5 bases, V lost 4 bases, and 3 bases had no gene match. The length of the CDR3 is 12 residues. Germline assignment: CDR1 SGHRS and CDR2 YFSETQ. The CDR3 DNA follows: TGCGCCAGCAGCCACGGGACAGACGAGCAGTACTTC. It translates to CASSHGTDEQYF.

V and J are TRBV5-1 and TRBJ2-2; D uncertain. CDR3 length: 13 residues. V lost 8 bases, J lost 0 bases, and 8 bases lay in between. The germline V gene has CDR1 SGHRS and CDR2 YFSETQ. The CDR3 DNA reads as TGCGCCAGTGGGGTGGCGAACACCGGGGAGCTGTTTTTT. This gives the protein CASGVANTGELFF.

CDR3: CASSTRTGNHEQYF. CDR3 coding DNA: TGTGCCAGCAGCACCCGGACAGGGAACCACGAGCAGTACTTC. V is TRBV7-2 and J is TRBJ2-7; TRBD1 matches at 8 bases. V gave up 5 bases and J gave up 5 bases; unmatched junction bases: 8. The CDR3 has 14 residues. Germline CDR1 reads SGHTA; CDR2 reads FQGNSA.

Here the CDR3 reads CASSYSKGLGDTEAFF. Written as DNA, the CDR3 is TGTGCCAGCAGTTACTCCAAAGGGTTGGGGGACACTGAAGCTTTCTTT. The V gene is TRBV6-6, the J gene TRBJ1-1; TRBD1 is a possible D gene (5 bases). Looked up from germline, CDR1 is MNHNY and CDR2 is SVGAGI (reference sequence). Between the trimmed V and J ends, which lost 0 bases and 3 bases, there was a span of 14 bases. The CDR3 is 16 amino acids.

The rearrangement joins TRBV5-6 to TRBJ1-2; 11 bases line up with TRBD1. CDR1 is SGHDT, CDR2 YYEEEE, per germline. The V segment lost 4 bases and the J segment 8 bases; nucleotides outside the gene matches: 7. The CDR3 sequence is 14 residues long. The CDR3 nucleotides are TGTGCCAGCAGCGGGGGACAGGGGGTTGGCGGCTACACCTTC. This codes for CASSGGQGVGGYTF.